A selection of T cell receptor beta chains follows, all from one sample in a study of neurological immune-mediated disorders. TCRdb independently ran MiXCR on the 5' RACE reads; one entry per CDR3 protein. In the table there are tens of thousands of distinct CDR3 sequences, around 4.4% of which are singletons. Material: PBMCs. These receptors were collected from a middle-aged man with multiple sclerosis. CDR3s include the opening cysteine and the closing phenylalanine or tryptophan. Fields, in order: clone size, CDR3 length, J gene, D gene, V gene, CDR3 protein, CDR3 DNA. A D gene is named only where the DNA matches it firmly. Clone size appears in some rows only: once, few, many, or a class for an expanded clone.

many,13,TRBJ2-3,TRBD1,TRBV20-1,CSARQGSTDTQYF,TGCAGTGCTCGACAGGGGAGCACAGATACGCAGTATTTT
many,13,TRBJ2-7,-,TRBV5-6,CASSLLSSYEQYF,TGTGCCAGCAGCTTGCTGTCCTCCTACGAGCAGTACTTC
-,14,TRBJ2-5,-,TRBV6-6,CASSFRGSQETQYF,TGTGCCAGCAGTTTTAGGGGGTCCCAAGAGACCCAGTACTTC
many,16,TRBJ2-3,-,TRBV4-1,CASSPRPLRNTDTQYF,TGCGCCAGCAGCCCCCGACCCCTACGAAACACAGATACGCAGTATTTT
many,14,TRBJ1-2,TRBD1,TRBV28,CASTPRTGGYGYTF,TGTGCCAGCACCCCTCGGACAGGGGGTTATGGCTACACCTTC
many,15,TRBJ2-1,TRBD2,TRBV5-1,CASSLTSGITMEQFF,TGCGCCAGCAGCCTGACTAGCGGGATTACAATGGAGCAGTTCTTC
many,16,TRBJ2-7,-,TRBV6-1,CASSAGLTQGGYEQYF,TGTGCCAGCAGTGCGGGGCTTACCCAGGGGGGATACGAGCAGTACTTC
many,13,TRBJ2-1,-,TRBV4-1,CASSQGGYNEQFF,TGCGCCAGCAGCCAAGGGGGCTACAATGAGCAGTTCTTC
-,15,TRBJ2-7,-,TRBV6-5,CASSYAQHSSYEQYF,TGTGCCAGCAGTTACGCGCAGCACAGTTCCTACGAGCAGTACTTC
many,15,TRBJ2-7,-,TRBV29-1,CSVGPNHALSYEQYF,TGCAGCGTAGGTCCTAATCATGCCTTGAGCTACGAGCAGTACTTC
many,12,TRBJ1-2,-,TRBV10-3,CAISEESYAYTF,TGTGCCATCAGCGAAGAAAGTTATGCCTACACCTTC
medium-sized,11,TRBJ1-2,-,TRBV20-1,CSARDTDGYTF,TGCAGTGCTAGGGACACAGATGGCTACACCTTC
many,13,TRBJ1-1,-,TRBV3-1,CASSPRLNTEAFF,TGTGCCAGCAGCCCCCGCCTGAACACTGAAGCTTTCTTT
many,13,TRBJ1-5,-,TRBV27,CASRRSRNQPQHF,TGTGCCAGCAGGAGATCCAGAAATCAGCCCCAGCATTTT
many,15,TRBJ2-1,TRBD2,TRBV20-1,CSAGGGTGEYNEQFF,TGCAGTGCTGGGGGAGGGACGGGAGAATACAATGAGCAGTTCTTC
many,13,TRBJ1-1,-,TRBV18,CASSPRGRAEAFF,TGTGCCAGCTCACCACGGGGGAGGGCGGAAGCTTTCTTT
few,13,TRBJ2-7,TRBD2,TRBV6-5,CASGLAAVGEQYF,TGTGCCAGCGGACTAGCGGCGGTGGGCGAGCAGTACTTC
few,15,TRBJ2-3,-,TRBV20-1,CSASSRGSGTDTQYF,TGCAGTGCTAGTTCGCGGGGAAGTGGGACAGATACGCAGTATTTT
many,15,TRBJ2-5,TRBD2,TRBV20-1,CSARPGLAGEETQYF,TGCAGTGCTAGACCCGGACTAGCGGGAGAAGAGACCCAGTACTTC
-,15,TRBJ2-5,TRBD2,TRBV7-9,CASSKGLAGWETQYF,TGTGCCAGCAGTAAAGGACTAGCGGGATGGGAGACCCAGTACTTC
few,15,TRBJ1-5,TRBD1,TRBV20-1,CSASNLGQINQPQHF,TGCAGTGCTAGCAACTTGGGACAGATCAATCAGCCCCAGCATTTT
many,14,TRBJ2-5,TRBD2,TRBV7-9,CASGGGTSGGSVVF,TGTGCCAGCGGTGGAGGGACTAGCGGGGGAAGTGTAGTTTTC
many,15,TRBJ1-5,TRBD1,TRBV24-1,CATSGGGRGNQPQHF,TGTGCCACCAGTGGAGGGGGCCGGGGCAATCAGCCCCAGCATTTT
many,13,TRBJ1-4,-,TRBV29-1,CSVGYGNGEKLFF,TGCAGCGTTGGATACGGGAACGGTGAAAAACTGTTTTTT
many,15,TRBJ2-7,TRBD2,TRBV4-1,CASSHGRGESYEQYF,TGCGCCAGCAGCCACGGGCGGGGGGAGTCCTACGAGCAGTACTTC
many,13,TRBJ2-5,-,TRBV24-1,CATSDATEETQYF,TGTGCCACCAGTGATGCGACAGAAGAGACCCAGTACTTC
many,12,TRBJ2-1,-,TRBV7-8,CASSPWAGEQFF,TGTGCCAGCAGTCCATGGGCGGGTGAGCAGTTCTTC
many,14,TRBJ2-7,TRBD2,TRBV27,CASSSLGRGYEQYF,TGTGCCAGCAGTTCATTGGGGAGGGGCTACGAGCAGTACTTC
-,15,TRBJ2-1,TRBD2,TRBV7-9,CASSSEGGSVGEQFF,TGTGCCAGCAGCTCCGAGGGCGGGAGTGTGGGTGAGCAGTTCTTC
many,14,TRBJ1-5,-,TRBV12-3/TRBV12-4,CASSFETSNQPQNF,TGTGCCAGCAGTTTTGAGACCAGCAATCAGCCCCAGAATTTT
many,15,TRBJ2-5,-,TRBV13,CASSKQAGAGETQYF,TGTGCCAGCAGCAAACAAGCTGGGGCGGGGGAGACCCAGTACTTC
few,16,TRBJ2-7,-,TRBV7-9,CASSSRGGQVAGEQYF,TGTGCCAGCAGCTCAAGAGGAGGGCAGGTAGCCGGCGAGCAGTACTTC
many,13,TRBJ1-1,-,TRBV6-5,CASSYSRGTEAFF,TGTGCCAGCAGTTACTCGAGGGGGACTGAAGCTTTCTTT
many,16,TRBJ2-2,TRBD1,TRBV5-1,CASRHAGQGNTGELFF,TGCGCCAGCAGACACGCCGGACAGGGGAACACCGGGGAGCTGTTTTTT
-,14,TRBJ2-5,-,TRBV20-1,CSADLRDFQETQYF,TGCAGTGCGGATCTCCGGGACTTCCAAGAGACCCAGTACTTC
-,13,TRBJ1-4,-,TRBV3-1,CASSQRDGDKLFF,TGTGCCAGCAGCCAACGGGATGGCGACAAACTGTTTTTT
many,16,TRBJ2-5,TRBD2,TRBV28,CASSPGTSGVQETQYF,TGTGCCAGCAGCCCCGGGACTAGCGGGGTCCAAGAGACCCAGTACTTC
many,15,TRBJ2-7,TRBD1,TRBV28,CASSLRGQGDYEQYF,TGTGCCAGCAGTCTCAGGGGACAGGGAGACTACGAGCAGTACTTC
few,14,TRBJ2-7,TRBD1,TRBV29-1,CSVEGQENSYEQYF,TGCAGCGTCGAAGGACAGGAAAACTCCTACGAGCAGTACTTC
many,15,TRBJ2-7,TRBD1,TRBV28,CASSFLTGGQGEQYF,TGTGCCAGCAGTTTCCTGACAGGGGGCCAAGGAGAGCAGTACTTC
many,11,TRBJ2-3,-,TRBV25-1,CASSAGTPQYF,TGTGCCAGCAGTGCCGGGACGCCTCAGTATTTT
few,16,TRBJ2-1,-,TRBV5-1,CASTFAGGGTLDEQFF,TGCGCCAGCACCTTCGCCGGCGGCGGGACGTTGGATGAGCAGTTCTTC
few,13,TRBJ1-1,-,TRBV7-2,CASSLFRDTEAFF,TGTGCCAGCAGCTTATTTCGGGACACTGAAGCTTTCTTT
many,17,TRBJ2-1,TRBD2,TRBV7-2,CASILTSGGISYNEQFF,TGTGCCAGCATCTTGACTAGCGGGGGGATTTCCTACAATGAGCAGTTCTTC
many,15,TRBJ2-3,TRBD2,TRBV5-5,CASSFLAGLTDTQYF,TGTGCCAGCAGCTTTCTAGCGGGACTCACAGATACGCAGTATTTT
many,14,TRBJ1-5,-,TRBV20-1,CSVSQGDGNQPQNF,TGCAGTGTCTCACAGGGCGACGGCAATCAGCCCCAGAATTTT
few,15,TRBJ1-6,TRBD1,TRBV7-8,CASSSQGRDNSPLHF,TGTGCCAGCAGCTCACAGGGGCGAGATAATTCACCCCTCCACTTT
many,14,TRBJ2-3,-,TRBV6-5,CASSYGSSTDTQYF,TGTGCCAGCAGTTACGGTAGCAGCACAGATACGCAGTATTTT
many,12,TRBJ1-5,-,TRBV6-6,CASSYPNQPQNF,TGTGCCAGCAGTTACCCAAATCAGCCCCAGAATTTT
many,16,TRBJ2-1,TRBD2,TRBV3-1,CASSGTSGDSYNEQFF,TGTGCCAGCAGCGGGACTAGCGGGGATTCCTACAATGAGCAGTTCTTC
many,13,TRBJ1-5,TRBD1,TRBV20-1,CSTGGRSNQPQNF,TGCAGTACAGGGGGACGAAGCAATCAGCCCCAGAATTTT
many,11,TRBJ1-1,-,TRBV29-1,CSVVTRSEAFF,TGCAGCGTTGTGACGCGCTCTGAAGCTTTCTTT
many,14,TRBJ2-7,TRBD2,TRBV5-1,CASSLGTSGYEQYF,TGCGCCAGCAGCTTAGGGACTAGCGGATACGAGCAGTACTTC
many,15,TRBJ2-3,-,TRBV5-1,CASSLGSGATDTQYF,TGCGCCAGCAGCTTGGGTAGCGGAGCCACAGATACGCAGTATTTT
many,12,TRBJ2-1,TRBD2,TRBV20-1,CSGREIHNEQFF,TGCAGTGGGCGGGAGATCCACAATGAGCAGTTCTTC
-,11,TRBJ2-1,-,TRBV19,CASSMWGEQFF,TGTGCCAGTAGTATGTGGGGTGAGCAGTTCTTC
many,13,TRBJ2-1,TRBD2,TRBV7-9,CASSPPRGNEQFF,TGTGCCAGCAGCCCGCCGCGGGGGAATGAGCAGTTCTTC
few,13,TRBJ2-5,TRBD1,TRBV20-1,CSATDRGPETQYF,TGCAGTGCCACCGACAGGGGGCCAGAGACCCAGTACTTC
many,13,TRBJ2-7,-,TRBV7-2,CASSLGRQYEQYF,TGTGCCAGCAGCTTAGGTCGGCAATACGAGCAGTACTTC